These 15 T cell receptor beta chains came from one sample sequenced in a study of blood T cell repertoires in COVID-19. The table came from immunoSEQ multiplex PCR; TCRdb's copy has only in-frame clones and leaves some out. Of some 170,000 clones detected, 70% to 90% appear once; the ten largest clones hold 4.5% to 7.5%. The sample taken for sequencing was PBMCs or T cells enriched from blood (not recorded which). The origin of the receptors is a man between 40 and 49 years old who had recovered from COVID-19.

This chain joins TRBV5-1 and TRBJ2-6, with D perhaps TRBD2 (6 bases). The V and J ends lost 2 bases and 0 bases respectively, with 9 bases between them. There are 16 residues in the CDR3. Germline-derived CDR1 and CDR2 are SGHRS and YFSETQ. The DNA for the CDR3 is TGCGCCAGCAGCTTTTCCGGGGGCTCTGGGGCCAACGTCCTGACTTTC. Encoded protein: CASSFSGGSGANVLTF. Complete variable domain (other parts from reference TRBV5-1 and TRBJ2-6): KAGVTQTPRYLIKTRGQQVTLSCSPISGHRSVSWYQQTPGQGLQFLFEYFSETQRNKGNFPGRFSGRQFSNSRSEMNVSTLELGDSALYLCASSFSGGSGANVLTFGAGSRLTVL.

The V gene is TRBV24-1, the J gene TRBJ1-5, with D tentatively TRBD1 (5 bases). The CDR3 is 16 amino acids. V lost 3 bases, J lost 2 bases, and 13 bases lay in between. CDR1 and CDR2 (germline): KGHDR, SFDVKD. CDR3 nucleotide sequence: TGTGCCACCAGTGATGGAGGGGTGGGTGGCAATCAGCCCCAGCATTTT. Protein: CATSDGGVGGNQPQHF.

The V call is TRBV3-1 (or the pseudogene TRBV3-2), the J call TRBJ1-1; 7 positions match TRBD1. Germline assignment: CDR1 LGHDT and CDR2 YNNKEL (reference sequence). The V and J ends lost 4 bases and 11 bases, in that order; junction bases with no gene match: 7. This CDR3 spans 12 amino acids. The CDR3 DNA sequence: TGTGCCAGCAGCCCCACACAGGGGTTGGCTTTCTTT. This encodes CASSPTQGLAFF.

The chain employs TRBV3-1 (or the pseudogene TRBV3-2) and TRBJ1-5; perhaps TRBD1 as D (6 bases). This CDR3 comprises 16 residues. V lost 4 bases, J lost 2 bases, and 15 bases lay in between. CDR1 LGHDT and CDR2 YNNKEL come from the germline V gene (reference sequence). The chain's CDR3 is CASSPDTGLGNQPQHF. For the CDR3, the DNA is TGTGCCAGCAGCCCAGACACAGGGTTGGGCAATCAGCCCCAGCATTTT.

This clone has just one count. The chain recombines TRBV3-1 (or the pseudogene TRBV3-2) with TRBJ2-3; 12 nucleotides line up with TRBD2. The CDR3 runs 17 residues. V lost 2 bases, J lost 1 base, and 4 bases stayed unmatched. Germline lookup yields CDR1 LGHDT and CDR2 YNNKEL (reference sequence). The CDR3 coding sequence is TGTGCCAGCAGCCAACTAGCGGGGGGGCCGGGCACAGATACGCAGTATTTT. This sequence encodes CASSQLAGGPGTDTQYF.

This sequence joins TRBV27 and TRBJ2-1; 9 bases line up with TRBD1. The CDR3 is 16 amino acids. Germline V CDR1 and CDR2: MNHEY, SMNVEV (reference sequence). V was pared by 5 bases and J by 2 bases, with 7 bases of the junction left unmatched. The CDR3 here is CASSPHRGQTYNEQFF. The DNA for the CDR3 is TGTGCCAGCAGTCCGCACAGGGGGCAGACCTACAATGAGCAGTTCTTC.

The V call is TRBV4-1, the J call TRBJ1-5, with 7 bases fitting TRBD1. The V gene's germline CDR1 is MGHRA and CDR2 YSYEKL. V lost 1 base to trimming and J lost 6 bases; unmatched junction nucleotides: 9. The CDR3 is made up of 16 amino acids. The CDR3 nucleotides read TGCGCCAGCAGCCAAGCCCTAACAGGGGTTCGTCAGCCCCAGCATTTT. Translation: CASSQALTGVRQPQHF.

The V and J genes are TRBV7-3 and TRBJ2-1, with TRBD2 matching 9 bases. The CDR3 covers 14 residues. Per germline, CDR1 SGHTA and CDR2 FQGTGA. V shed 4 bases and J 15 bases; nucleotides not matched to a gene: 13. CDR3 bases: TGTGCCAGCAGCTCCCCTGGGTTCAGCGGGGGGTTGTTCTTC. It codes for CASSSPGFSGGLFF.

The chain uses TRBV6-4 and TRBJ1-1; D uncertain. The CDR3 has 13 amino acids. Per germline, CDR1 MRHNA and CDR2 SNTAGT. CDR3: CVPADLGDTEAFF. The DNA for the CDR3 is TGTGTCCCGGCGGATCTCGGGGACACTGAAGCTTTCTTT.

The genes are TRBV7-9 and TRBJ1-1; D unresolved. The germline CDR1 and CDR2 sequences are SEHNR and FQNEAQ (reference sequence). The CDR3 length is 13 residues. V was pared by 6 bases and J by 2 bases, with 10 bases between. The CDR3: CASSPLRNTEAFF. The CDR3 nucleotides are TGTGCCAGCAGTCCCCTGAGAAACACTGAAGCTTTCTTT.

The chain links TRBV5-1 to TRBJ2-5; D is uncertain. The CDR3 is 14 amino acids. The ends were cut back, 1 base at V and 3 bases at J, with 10 bases in the middle. Germline CDR1 SGHRS, CDR2 YFSETQ. CDR3 protein: CASSLTATKETQYF. The CDR3 coding sequence is TGCGCCAGCAGCTTGACAGCCACAAAAGAGACCCAGTACTTC.

The rearrangement joins TRBV5-6 to TRBJ2-3; 9 nucleotides line up with TRBD2. CDR1 and CDR2 from the germline V gene are SGHDT and YYEEEE. The CDR3 totals 17 residues. V was clipped by 4 bases and J by 2 bases; unmatched bases: 11. The CDR3 sequence: CASSPTLSGGFTDTQYF. In DNA form, the CDR3 reads TGTGCCAGCAGCCCCACGTTGAGCGGGGGGTTCACAGATACGCAGTATTTT.

The chain links TRBV5-1 to TRBJ1-2; 11 bases match TRBD1. CDR3 size: 16 residues. Germline-derived CDR1 and CDR2 are SGHRS and YFSETQ. The J segment lost 0 bases and the V segment lost 4 bases, leaving 5 bases of the junction unmatched. The CDR3 here is CASSPGQGATNYGYTF. The CDR3 nucleotides read TGCGCCAGCAGCCCAGGACAGGGGGCGACTAACTATGGCTACACCTTC. Variable domain in full (rest from reference TRBV5-1 and TRBJ1-2): KAGVTQTPRYLIKTRGQQVTLSCSPISGHRSVSWYQQTPGQGLQFLFEYFSETQRNKGNFPGRFSGRQFSNSRSEMNVSTLELGDSALYLCASSPGQGATNYGYTFGSGTRLTVV.

The gene calls are TRBV19 and TRBJ1-1, with D unresolved. CDR3 length: 14 amino acids. V gave up 8 bases and J gave up 2 bases, with 15 bases separating them. CDR1 is LNHDA and CDR2 is SQIVND in the germline V gene (reference sequence). The CDR3 DNA follows: TGTGCCAGTTTTTACGGAGGAGCTAACACTGAAGCTTTCTTT. Its protein is CASFYGGANTEAFF.

V and J are TRBV19 and TRBJ1-6; D gene ambiguous. V was pared by 7 bases and J by 7 bases, with 8 bases between. The CDR3 consists of 12 residues. The germline V gene encodes CDR1 LNHDA and CDR2 SQIVND (reference sequence). CDR3 coding DNA: TGTGCCAGTAACGTCCAGAATTCACCCCTCCACTTT. The encoded protein is CASNVQNSPLHF.